Here is one T cell receptor (beta chain) with its context. The data were obtained in a study of blood T cell repertoires in COVID-19. Study overall: Samples representing acute and convalescent COVID-19 were sourced from the United States, Italy and Spain. T cells, B-cell-depleted T cells, or PBMCs supplied cDNA or gDNA.

CDR3 length: 13 residues. The V gene's germline CDR1 is SGHRS and CDR2 YFSETQ. The V end lost 3 bases, the J end lost 1 base, and 7 bases lay between the germline ends. As originally analysed: Amplified reference gene primers provided the basis for estimating nucleated cell counts. Assay used: immunoSEQ multiplex PCR; TCRdb lists only in-frame clones, some missing. D and trimming were read from the DNA, whereas the V and J calls and clone size are those reported in that table. The table records 260,000 or so clones, roughly 84% of them present only once. Sample: peripheral blood. This TCR derives from a human donor in a cohort sampled during active COVID-19. This chain connects TRBV5-1 to TRBJ1-1, with D uncertain. The CDR3 loop is CASSSGWNTEAFF. CDR3 coding DNA: TGCGCCAGCAGCTCCGGGTGGAACACTGAAGCTTTCTTT.